The clone carrying this TCR beta chain came up a few times. What it binds is unknown. The entry originates in a study of shared clonotypes between healthy human individuals. The test was conducted at deep level. Measured with immunoSEQ multiplex PCR; TCRdb has only the in-frame clones, and not every one. The data contain 650,000 to 750,000 clones, about two thirds of them seen just once; the ten biggest clones take up 1.5% to 2%. The CDR3 is 16 residues long. Study-wide results and caveats: The low donor count limited represented genetic and exposure-history diversity.

V is TRBV21-1 and J is TRBJ1-5; TRBD1 is the table's D call and was not checked against the DNA. TRBV21-1 is tagged as a pseudogene. This clonotype was sampled from a woman aged 25 to 39 in good health. Sequencing was performed on memory CD4+ T cells sorted from blood. Stated subset: CD45RA-negative fraction. The CDR3 DNA reads TGTGCCAGCAGCATCCACAGGGAATTTGGACATCAGCCCCAGCATTTT. As protein: CASSIHREFGHQPQHF.